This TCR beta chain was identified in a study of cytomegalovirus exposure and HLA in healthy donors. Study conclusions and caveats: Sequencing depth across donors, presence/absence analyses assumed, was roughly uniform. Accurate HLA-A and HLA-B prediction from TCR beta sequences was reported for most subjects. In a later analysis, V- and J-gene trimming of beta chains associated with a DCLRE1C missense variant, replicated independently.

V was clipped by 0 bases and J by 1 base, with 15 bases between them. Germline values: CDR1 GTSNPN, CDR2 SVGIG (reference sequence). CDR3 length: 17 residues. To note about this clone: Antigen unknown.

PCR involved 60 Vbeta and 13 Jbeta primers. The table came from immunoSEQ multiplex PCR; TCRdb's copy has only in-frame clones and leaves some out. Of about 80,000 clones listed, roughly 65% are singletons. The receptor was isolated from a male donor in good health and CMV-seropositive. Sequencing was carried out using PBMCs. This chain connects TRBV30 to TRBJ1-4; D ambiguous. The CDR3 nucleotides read TGTGCCTGGAGTGTAGAGTGGGCACTTAGAACTAATGAAAAACTGTTTTTT. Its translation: CAWSVEWALRTNEKLFF.